This T cell receptor (beta chain) was sequenced for a study of vaccination effects on CD4 cells after COVID-19. After removal of 0 bases from V and 7 bases from J, the junction contained 9 bases not matched to a gene. Per the germline V gene, CDR1 is MNHEY and CDR2 is SVGAGI. The CDR3 consists of 16 residues. Turning to this clone: Its matching antigen is unknown.

Assay: immunoSEQ multiplex PCR; the TCRdb copy retains only in-frame clones and omits some. The sample gives approximately 66,000 clones, less than 85% of which show up once; 2% to 3% is in the top ten. Isolating CD4+ T cells followed approximately 10 days of culture. Either the BNT162b2 or mRNA-1273 vaccine was given to participants in two doses. This specimen was CD4+ T cells from PBMCs cultured without peptide, taken after COVID-19 vaccination. The sequence came from a human donor who received a COVID-19 vaccine. The chain is built from TRBV6-5 and TRBJ2-7; 10 positions match TRBD2. DNA for the CDR3: TGTGCCAGCAGTTACTCCCGGCTAGCGGGGGCCGGAGAGCAGTACGTC. The encoded protein is CASSYSRLAGAGEQYV.